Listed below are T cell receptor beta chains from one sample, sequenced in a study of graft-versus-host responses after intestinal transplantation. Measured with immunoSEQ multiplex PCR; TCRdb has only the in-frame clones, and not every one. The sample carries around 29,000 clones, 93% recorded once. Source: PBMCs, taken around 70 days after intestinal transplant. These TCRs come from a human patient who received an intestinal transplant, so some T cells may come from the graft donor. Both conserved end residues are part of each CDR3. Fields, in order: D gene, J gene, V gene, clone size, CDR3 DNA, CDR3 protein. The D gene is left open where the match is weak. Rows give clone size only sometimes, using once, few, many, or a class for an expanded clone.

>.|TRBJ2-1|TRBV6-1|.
TGTGCCAGCACCCATTACAATGAGCAGTTCTTC
CASTHYNEQFF
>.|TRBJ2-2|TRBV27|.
TGTGCCGCCCGTCCCGCGAACACCGGGGAGCTGTTTTTT
CAARPANTGELFF
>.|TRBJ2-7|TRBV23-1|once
TGCGCCAGCAGTCAATCTGACAGTTTAACCTACGAGCAGTACTTC
CASSQSDSLTYEQYF
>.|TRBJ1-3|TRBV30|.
TGTGCCTGGAGTTACGACAGGCTCTCTGGAAACACCATATATTTT
CAWSYDRLSGNTIYF
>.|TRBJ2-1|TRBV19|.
TGTGCCAGCTCCCCCGGACTGGGACTGGAGCAGTTCTTC
CASSPGLGLEQFF
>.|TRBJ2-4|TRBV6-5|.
TGTGCCAGCAGTCAGGGGTTTTATTCCAAAAACATTCAGTACTTC
CASSQGFYSKNIQYF
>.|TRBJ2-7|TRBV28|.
TGTGCCAGCAGTTTAGGGGCCGCGATCTCCTACGAGCAGTACTTC
CASSLGAAISYEQYF
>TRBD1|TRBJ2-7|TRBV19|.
TGTGCCACCGGACAGGGATCGGGCTACGAGCAGTACTTC
CATGQGSGYEQYF
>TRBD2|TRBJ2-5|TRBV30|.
TGTGCCTGGAGTAGCGGGGGGGGACTCTCGGAGACCCAGTACTTC
CAWSSGGGLSETQYF
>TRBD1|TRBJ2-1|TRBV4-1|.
TGCGCCAGCAGCCAAGAGCGGATCGGGACAGCCGGACCAGAGCAGTTCTTC
CASSQERIGTAGPEQFF
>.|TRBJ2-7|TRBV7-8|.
TGTGCCAGCAGCTTATATGGTAACTTTCTCTACGAGCAGTACTTC
CASSLYGNFLYEQYF
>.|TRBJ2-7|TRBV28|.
TGTGCCAGCAGTCTAAACCCGATTAGCGTGTCTCGCTCCTACGAGCAGTACTTC
CASSLNPISVSRSYEQYF
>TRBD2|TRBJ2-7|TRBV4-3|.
TGCGCCAGCAGCCCGACCCTGACTAGCGGGGGGGACTACGAGCAGTACTTC
CASSPTLTSGGDYEQYF
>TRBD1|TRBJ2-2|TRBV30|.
TGTGCCTGGACCAAGGGGGCGCTCCCGGGGACCGGGGAGCTGTTTTTT
CAWTKGALPGTGELFF
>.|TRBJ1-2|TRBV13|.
TGTGCCAGCAGCTTTTCCTTCCTCCTGCGAGGAGGCTACACCTTC
CASSFSFLLRGGYTF
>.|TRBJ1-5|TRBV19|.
TGTGCCAGTAGTATAATTACTACAGGGTATAATCAGCCCCAGCATTTT
CASSIITTGYNQPQHF
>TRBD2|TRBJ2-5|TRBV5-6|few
TGTGCCAGCAGCCTGCCCCAGTGGCTAGCGGGGGAGACCCAGTACTTC
CASSLPQWLAGETQYF
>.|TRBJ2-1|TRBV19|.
TGTGCCAGTAGTATTACAGGGACCTCCAATGAGCAGTTCTTC
CASSITGTSNEQFF
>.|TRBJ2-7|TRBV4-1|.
TGCGCCAGCAGCCAGGGGGACGAGCAGTACTTC
CASSQGDEQYF
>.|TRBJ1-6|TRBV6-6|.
TGTGCCAGCAGTCCTTCGGACAGCTATAATTCACCCCTCCACTTT
CASSPSDSYNSPLHF
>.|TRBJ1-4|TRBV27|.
TGTGCCAGCAGCCCCCTATGGGGGGGCCCTAATGAAAAACTGTTTTTT
CASSPLWGGPNEKLFF
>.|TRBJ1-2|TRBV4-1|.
TGCGCCAGCAGCCAAGATTGGCGTCAGGACTATGGCTACACCTTC
CASSQDWRQDYGYTF
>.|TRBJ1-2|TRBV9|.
TGTGCCAGCAGTGCAAGGGGGTCCTATGGCTACACCTTC
CASSARGSYGYTF
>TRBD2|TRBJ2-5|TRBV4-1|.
TGCGCCAGCAGCCAACCCCCCGGACTAGCGGAGCAAGAGACCCAGTACTTC
CASSQPPGLAEQETQYF
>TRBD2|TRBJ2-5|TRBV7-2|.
TGTGCCAGCAGCTTAGGGACTAGCGATGAAGAGACCCAGTACTTC
CASSLGTSDEETQYF
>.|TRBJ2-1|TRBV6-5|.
TGTGCCAGCAGTTACAGCGGGTCGGGCAATGAGCAGTTCTTC
CASSYSGSGNEQFF
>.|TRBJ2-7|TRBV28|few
TGTGCCAGCAGTTTACGTTGGATCGAGCAGTACTTC
CASSLRWIEQYF
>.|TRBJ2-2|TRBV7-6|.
TGTGCCAGCAGCTTAGATGGGGGGAGGATGGGCACCGGGGAGCTGTTTTTT
CASSLDGGRMGTGELFF
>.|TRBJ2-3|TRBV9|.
TGTGCCAGCAGCGTAGCTGCAGTAGGGGGGGTCGCAGATACGCAGTATTTT
CASSVAAVGGVADTQYF
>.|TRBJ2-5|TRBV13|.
TGTGCCAGCAGCTTAGGCAGGGAGGGGGCGATCCAAGAGACCCAGTACTTC
CASSLGREGAIQETQYF
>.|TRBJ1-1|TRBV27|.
TGTGCCAGCACCGGGGGCGAGCGGGTAGGGGCTTTCTTT
CASTGGERVGAFF
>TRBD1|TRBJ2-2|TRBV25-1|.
TGTGCCAGCAGTGGGACAGGGACCGGGGAGCTGTTTTTT
CASSGTGTGELFF
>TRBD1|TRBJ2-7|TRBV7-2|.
TGTGCCAGCAGCTTAGTAGGGGGCGTCTACGAACAGTACTTC
CASSLVGGVYEQYF
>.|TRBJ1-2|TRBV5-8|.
TGTGCCAGCAGCCCCGGACGGCGGGGCTACACCTTC
CASSPGRRGYTF
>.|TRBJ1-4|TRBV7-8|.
TGTGCCAGCAGCCCGCTCCCAGACGAAAAACTGTTTTTT
CASSPLPDEKLFF
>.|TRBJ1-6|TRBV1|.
TGCACCAGCAGCCAAGTTGGGGCACAGGGTTCACCCCTCCACTTT
CTSSQVGAQGSPLHF
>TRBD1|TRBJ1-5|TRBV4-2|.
TGTGCCAGCAGCTCGGACAGGTCGGCGGATCAGCCCCAGCATTTT
CASSSDRSADQPQHF
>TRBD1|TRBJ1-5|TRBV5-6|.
TGTGCCAGCAGCTTCGGGGGCCAGGGGGCAGGCGGTAATCAGCCCCAGCATTTT
CASSFGGQGAGGNQPQHF
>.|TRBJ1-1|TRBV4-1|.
TGCGCCAGCAGCCGGGTTAAGAACACTGAAGCTTTCTTT
CASSRVKNTEAFF
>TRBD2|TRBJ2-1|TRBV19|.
TGTGCCAGTACCCAGACTAGCGTAAACAATGAGCAGTTCTTC
CASTQTSVNNEQFF
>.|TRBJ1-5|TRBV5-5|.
TGTGCCAGCAGCTTGAATTTGTTAGGGCAGAGCAATCAGCCCCAGCATTTT
CASSLNLLGQSNQPQHF
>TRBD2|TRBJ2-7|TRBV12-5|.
TGTGCTAGTGTTGGGGCGGGAGAGGTCTCCTACGAGCAGTACTTC
CASVGAGEVSYEQYF
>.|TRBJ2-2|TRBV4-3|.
TGCGCCAGCAGCCAAGATCCGGGTTCGTGGGAGCTGTTTTTT
CASSQDPGSWELFF
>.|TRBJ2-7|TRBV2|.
TGTGCCAGCAGATTCACCCCAGGGAGCCCCTACGAGCAGTACTTC
CASRFTPGSPYEQYF
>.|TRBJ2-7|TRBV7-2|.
TGTGCCAGCAGCTTAGAGGTAGGGGTCGGCTACGAGCAGTACTTC
CASSLEVGVGYEQYF
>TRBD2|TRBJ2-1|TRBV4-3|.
TGCGCCAGCAGTTGGGGGGGGACGAATGAGCAGTTCTTC
CASSWGGTNEQFF
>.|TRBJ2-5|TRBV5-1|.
TGCGCCAGCAGCTTGGGACAGGTCCAAGAGACCCAGTACTTC
CASSLGQVQETQYF
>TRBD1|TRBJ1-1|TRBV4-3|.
TGCGCCAGCAGCCAAGATATTACAGGGGGCGAGACTTTCTTT
CASSQDITGGETFF
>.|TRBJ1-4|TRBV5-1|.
TGCGCCAGCAGCTTGGGGACAAATGAAAAACTGTTTTTT
CASSLGTNEKLFF
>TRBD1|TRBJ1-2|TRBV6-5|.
TGTGCCAGCAGGGGGACAGGGTACTGGGGTGGCTACACCTTC
CASRGTGYWGGYTF
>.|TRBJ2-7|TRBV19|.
TGTGCCAGTAGTATGTACGAACCCTCCTACGAGCAGTACTTC
CASSMYEPSYEQYF
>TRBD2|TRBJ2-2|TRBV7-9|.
TGTGCCAGCAGCTTCGACCCGACTAGCGGGAGGCACACCGGGGAGCTGTTTTTT
CASSFDPTSGRHTGELFF
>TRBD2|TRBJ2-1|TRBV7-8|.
TGTGCCAGCACCCTAGCGGGAGGGCCGGAGGAGCAGTTCTTC
CASTLAGGPEEQFF
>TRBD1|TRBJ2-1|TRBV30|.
TGTGCCTTCTCCGGGACAGTCCGAATCAATGAGCAGTTCTTC
CAFSGTVRINEQFF
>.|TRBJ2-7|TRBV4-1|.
TGCGCCAGCAGCCAAGGGCAGGCCTCCTACGAGCAGTACTTC
CASSQGQASYEQYF
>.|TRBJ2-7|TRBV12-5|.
TGTGCTAGTGGTTTTGGCACGGACTACGAGCAGTACTTC
CASGFGTDYEQYF
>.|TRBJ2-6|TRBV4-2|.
TGTGCCAGCAGCCAAGATGGTGAGTTCTCTGGGGCCAACGTCCTGACTTTC
CASSQDGEFSGANVLTF
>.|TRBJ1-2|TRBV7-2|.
TGTGCCAGCAGCTTATATTCAGGGTATGGCTACACCTTC
CASSLYSGYGYTF
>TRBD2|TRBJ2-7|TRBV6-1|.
TGTGCCAGCACTGCTAGCGGGGACTACGAGCAGTACTTC
CASTASGDYEQYF
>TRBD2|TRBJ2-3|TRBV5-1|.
TGCGCCAGCAGCTCTCTAGCGGGGCTTAGCACAGATACGCAGTATTTT
CASSSLAGLSTDTQYF